These T cell receptor beta chains were read from a single sample in a study of cytomegalovirus exposure and HLA in healthy donors. Only in-frame clones appear in the TCRdb table, and some are missing; sequencing was by immunoSEQ multiplex PCR. The sample consists of around 190,000 clones, 70% to 90% of them appearing once. The specimen sequenced was PBMCs. The receptors stem from a woman in her twenties or thirties in good health and CMV-seronegative. Both conserved end residues are part of each CDR3. Not every row has a clone size; where given, it reads once, few, many or a size class.

TRBV2	TRBJ2-3	NA	CASSVVTETDTQYF
TRBV5-5	TRBJ2-4	NA	CASRWTSEVIQYF
TRBV5-5	TRBJ2-3	NA	CASSSAGPGTQYF
TRBV5-1	TRBJ2-5	NA	CASSLAGGGGETQYF
TRBV9	TRBJ2-7	NA	CASSVGAGGEQYF
TRBV6-1	TRBJ2-6	once	CASDGGANVLTF
TRBV15	TRBJ2-7	NA	CATSGDRGSYEQYF
TRBV15	TRBJ2-2	NA	CATSRGPTGELFF
TRBV6-6	TRBJ2-7	NA	CASSYRQKQYF
TRBV28	TRBJ2-3	few	CASSLFGGRGVHTQYF
TRBV2	TRBJ1-4	NA	CASSDGGTNEKLFF
TRBV6-1	TRBJ2-5	NA	CASSEEVAGEETQYF
TRBV9	TRBJ2-1	NA	CASSVIGGSFYNEQFF
TRBV4-1	TRBJ2-7	NA	CASSQDRGRGEQYF
TRBV2	TRBJ1-2	NA	CASSGQGNGYTF
TRBV5-1	TRBJ1-1	few	CASSFRAGENTEAFF
TRBV28	TRBJ1-5	once	CASSLVGGGSRPQHF
TRBV30	TRBJ2-7	NA	CAWKIPGQGGEQYF
TRBV9	TRBJ2-7	NA	CASSPWGTSGTYEQYF
TRBV6-5	TRBJ2-4	NA	CASSYVGAKNIQYF
TRBV5-4	TRBJ2-3	NA	CASTTPYDTSTDTQYF
TRBV29-1	TRBJ1-2	NA	CSVVRTGGSYGYTF
TRBV10-3	TRBJ1-2	NA	CAISLRGESYGYTF
TRBV25-1	TRBJ2-2	NA	CASQTSTGELFF
TRBV19	TRBJ1-4	NA	CASSIDRQDLEKLFF
TRBV2	TRBJ2-1	few	CASSELIAGAFGEQFF
TRBV5-1	TRBJ1-1	once	CASRESETGWNTEAFF
TRBV15	TRBJ2-7	NA	CATSLRGGPSYEQYF